One sample yielded the 17 T cell receptor beta chains listed below, sequenced in a study of blood T cell repertoires in COVID-19. The assay was immunoSEQ multiplex PCR, and TCRdb's table has in-frame clones only and misses some. The top ten hold roughly 3.2% of the sample, which has some 120,000 clones, roughly 85% seen once. What was sequenced was peripheral blood. Receptors originate from a woman older than 75 with COVID-19, enrolled during active disease.

Turning to this clone: It is unclear where the CDR3 begins or ends on the DNA, so no DNA is shown, and the CDR3 is as TCRdb lists it. The chain joins TRBV14 to TRBJ2-1; the listed D gene, TRBD2, was not tested against the DNA. The germline gives CDR1 SGHDN, CDR2 FVKESK. The CDR3 is 17 residues long, counting both termini. The CDR3 reads CASSQRRGRDFGNEQFF.

V gene TRBV3-1 (or the pseudogene TRBV3-2) combines with J gene TRBJ1-1; 10 nucleotides align to TRBD1. CDR3 size: 14 residues. After removal of 6 bases from V and 11 bases from J, the junction contained 12 bases not matched to a gene. The germline V gene encodes CDR1 LGHDT and CDR2 YNNKEL (reference sequence). This CDR3 reads CASSFKGQGSTAFF. Written as DNA, the CDR3 is TGTGCCAGCAGTTTTAAGGGACAGGGGAGTACTGCTTTCTTT.

The chain has TRBV5-1 and TRBJ2-1; D perhaps matches TRBD2 (6 bases). This CDR3 region has 12 residues. Trimming removed 2 bases at V and 8 bases at J, with 8 bases between. Germline lookup yields CDR1 SGHRS and CDR2 YFSETQ. The CDR3 DNA sequence: TGCGCCAGCAGCTTCTCGGGAGATGAGCAGTTCTTC. Translated, it gives CASSFSGDEQFF.

The chain uses TRBV18 and TRBJ2-3, with 7 bases that match TRBD2. The junction had 12 bases not matched to a gene; V was cut back by 6 bases and J by 0 bases. The CDR3 sequence is 17 residues long. Germline CDR1 reads KGHSH; CDR2 reads LQKENI. The CDR3 is CASSEISAGTSTDTQYF. In nucleotides, the CDR3 is TGTGCCAGCTCGGAAATTTCAGCGGGAACTAGCACAGATACGCAGTATTTT.

The chain couples TRBV7-2 to TRBJ2-2, with D possibly TRBD2 on 5 matching bases. Germline-derived CDR1 and CDR2 are SGHTA and FQGNSA. CDR3 length equals 15 residues. The V end was cut by 1 base, the J end by 6 bases, with 12 bases between. The CDR3 reads CASSLGVASAGELFF. The CDR3, as DNA: TGTGCCAGCAGCTTAGGGGTAGCGTCGGCCGGGGAGCTGTTTTTT.

CDR3 coding DNA: TGCGCCAGCAGCTTCGGGACAGGGGACTCTGGAAACACCATATATTTT. Its translation is CASSFGTGDSGNTIYF. This rearrangement joins TRBV5-1 to TRBJ1-3, with 10 bases fitting TRBD1. CDR1 and CDR2 (germline): SGHRS, YFSETQ. Trimming took 2 bases from V and 0 from J; bases not matched to a gene: 2. The CDR3 spans 16 residues.

For this clone: Other DNA sequences in this sample translate to the same CDR3. The CDR3 protein is CSVGGQGNTEAFF. The CDR3 bases are TGCAGCGTTGGGGGACAGGGGAACACTGAAGCTTTCTTT. The chain has TRBV29-1 and TRBJ1-1, with 9 bases matching TRBD1. The germline V gene has CDR1 SQVTM and CDR2 ANQGSEA. V dropped 4 bases and J dropped 1; count of bases not matched to a gene: 1. This CDR3 comprises 13 residues.

The chain recombines TRBV5-1 with TRBJ2-7; TRBD2 agrees at 12 bases. The CDR3 has 15 residues. The germline gives CDR1 SGHRS, CDR2 YFSETQ. The V and J ends lost 4 bases and 7 bases, in that order; junction bases with no gene match: 9. The CDR3 region has the DNA TGCGCCAGCAGCCCAGGACTAGCGGGAACACGAGAGCAGTACTTC. This encodes CASSPGLAGTREQYF.

V is TRBV24-1 and J is TRBJ2-2, with a possible D match to TRBD1 (5 bases). The V and J ends lost 9 bases and 2 bases respectively, with 9 bases between them. This CDR3 spans 13 amino acids. Germline CDR1 reads KGHDR; CDR2 reads SFDVKD. This CDR3 is CATADSNTGELFF. The CDR3 DNA is TGTGCCACCGCTGACAGCAACACCGGGGAGCTGTTTTTT.

The rearrangement uses TRBV6-5 and TRBJ1-5, with 9 bases matching TRBD1. The CDR3 sequence is 16 residues long. With 4 bases clipped from V and 3 bases from J, the junction kept 7 bases outside the gene matches. CDR1 is MNHEY and CDR2 is SVGAGI in the germline V gene. CDR3 DNA sequence: TGTGCCAGCAGTTGGGGACAGGGATCCTTCAATCAGCCCCAGCATTTT. It translates to CASSWGQGSFNQPQHF.

The CDR3 coding sequence is TGTGCCAGCAGCTTAAAAGTTGCAGGGACCGGGGAGCTGTTTTTT. Translated, it gives CASSLKVAGTGELFF. This chain joins TRBV5-8 and TRBJ2-2; TRBD1 might be the D (5 bases). CDR3 length equals 15 residues. Looked up from germline, CDR1 is SGHTS and CDR2 is YDEGEE. V was clipped by 2 bases and J by 5 bases, with 13 bases between them.

This rearrangement joins TRBV9 to TRBJ2-4; D unclear. This CDR3 comprises 14 residues. Germline V gene lookup returns CDR1 SGDLS and CDR2 YYNGEE. V dropped 3 bases and J dropped 6 bases, with 13 bases sitting between them. The CDR3 spells CASSANIDSNIQYF. CDR3 nucleotide sequence: TGTGCCAGCAGCGCCAACATAGACTCAAACATTCAGTACTTC. The full variable domain, in which reference TRBV9 and TRBJ2-4 provide the parts outside the CDR3, is DSGVTQTPKHLITATGQRVTLRCSPRSGDLSVYWYQQSLDQGLQFLIQYYNGEERAKGNILERFSAQQFPDLHSELNLSSLELGDSALYFCASSANIDSNIQYFGAGTRLSVL.

The chain links TRBV5-4 to TRBJ2-7; no firm D call. The CDR3 has 12 residues. Trimming took off 3 bases at V and 0 bases at J, with 4 bases between the two ends. Per the germline V gene, CDR1 is SGHNT and CDR2 is YYREEE (reference sequence). The CDR3 bases are TGTGCCAGCAGCTCAAACTCCTACGAGCAGTACTTC. This translates into CASSSNSYEQYF.

The chain couples TRBV19 to TRBJ1-5; TRBD1 is a possible D gene (6 bases). The V end lost 4 bases, the J end lost 4 bases, and 11 bases lay between the germline ends. CDR1 and CDR2 (germline): LNHDA, SQIVND (reference sequence). The length of the CDR3 is 14 residues. The CDR3 region has the DNA TGTGCCAGTAGTACCCGGACAGAAAATCAGCCCCAGCATTTT. It yields the protein CASSTRTENQPQHF.

This sequence joins TRBV7-2 and TRBJ2-7, with D possibly being TRBD2 (6 bases). Germline V lookup: CDR1 SGHTA, CDR2 FQGNSA. V was clipped by 5 bases and J by 3 bases, with 20 bases between them. The CDR3 runs to 16 residues. The CDR3 DNA is TGTGCCAGCAGCCCGCGGGACCAATTTTTAGACTACGAGCAGTACTTC. It is translated as CASSPRDQFLDYEQYF.

J is TRBJ1-5 and V is TRBV19, with TRBD1 matching over 7 bases. The germline V gene encodes CDR1 LNHDA and CDR2 SQIVND (reference sequence). This CDR3 comprises 13 residues. V trimming: 7 bases; J trimming: 7 bases; junction bases outside the gene matches: 7. The CDR3 reads CASTKGAWQPQHF. CDR3 bases: TGTGCCAGTACCAAGGGGGCTTGGCAGCCCCAGCATTTT.

This chain joins TRBV6-6 and TRBJ1-5; D unresolved. V lost 5 bases to trimming and J lost 5 bases, with 16 bases between them. CDR1 MNHNY and CDR2 SVGAGI come from the germline V gene (reference sequence). The CDR3 is 15 residues long. CDR3 bases: TGTGCCAGCAGTCAGACACACAGTCCTCATCAGCCCCAGCATTTT. It yields the protein CASSQTHSPHQPQHF.